This T cell receptor (beta chain) is from a study of blood T cell repertoires in COVID-19. In the study overall: COVID-19 samples, acute and convalescent, were from the United States, Italy and Spain.

Clones were read by immunoSEQ multiplex PCR, and TCRdb kept only the in-frame ones, dropping some. The sample gives 110,000 to 150,000 clones, approximately 78% of which show up once; approximately 6% is in the top ten. The CDR3 is made up of 15 amino acids. The V end lost 0 bases, the J end lost 4 bases, and 10 bases lay between the germline ends. CDR1 is SGHTA, CDR2 FQGNSA, per germline. The material sequenced was PBMCs or T cells enriched from blood (not recorded which). The receptor was isolated from a woman between 50 and 59 years old who had recovered from COVID-19. The rearrangement joins TRBV7-2 to TRBJ2-1; no definite D call. CDR3 sequence reads: CASSLASTGYNEQFF. The CDR3 DNA sequence: TGTGCCAGCAGCTTAGCGTCGACGGGTTACAATGAGCAGTTCTTC.